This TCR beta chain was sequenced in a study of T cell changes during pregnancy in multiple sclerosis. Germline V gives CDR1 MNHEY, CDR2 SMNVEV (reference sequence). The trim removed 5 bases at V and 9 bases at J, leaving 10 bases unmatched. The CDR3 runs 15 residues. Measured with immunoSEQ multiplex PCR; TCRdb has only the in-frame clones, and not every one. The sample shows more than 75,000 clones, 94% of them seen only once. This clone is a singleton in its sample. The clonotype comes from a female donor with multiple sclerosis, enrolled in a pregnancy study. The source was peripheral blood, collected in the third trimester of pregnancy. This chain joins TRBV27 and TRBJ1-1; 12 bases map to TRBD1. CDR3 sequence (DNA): TGTGCCAGCAGTATGAATCCGGGACAGGGGGCCAAAGCTTTCTTT. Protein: CASSMNPGQGAKAFF.